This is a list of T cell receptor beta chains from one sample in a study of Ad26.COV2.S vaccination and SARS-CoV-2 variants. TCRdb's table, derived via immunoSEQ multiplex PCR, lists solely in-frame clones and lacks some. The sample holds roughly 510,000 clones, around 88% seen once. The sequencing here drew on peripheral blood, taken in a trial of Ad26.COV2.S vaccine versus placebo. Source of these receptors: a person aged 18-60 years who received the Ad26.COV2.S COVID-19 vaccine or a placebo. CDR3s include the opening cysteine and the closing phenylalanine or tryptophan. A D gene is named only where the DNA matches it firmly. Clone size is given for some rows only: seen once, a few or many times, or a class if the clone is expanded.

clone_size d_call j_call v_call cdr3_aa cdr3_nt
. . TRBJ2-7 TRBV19 CASSIRRTPLEQYF TGTGCCAGTAGTATACGGCGGACCCCTTTGGAGCAGTACTTC
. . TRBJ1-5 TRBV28 CASGTLISQPQHF TGTGCCAGCGGAACCTTAATCAGTCAGCCCCAGCATTTT
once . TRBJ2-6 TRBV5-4 CASSLLGTGANVLTF TGTGCCAGCAGCTTACTGGGGACTGGGGCCAACGTCCTGACTTTC
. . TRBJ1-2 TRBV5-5 CASSLGAGGYGYTF TGTGCCAGCAGCTTGGGGGCGGGCGGGTATGGCTACACCTTC
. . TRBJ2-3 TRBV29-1 CSVEVGDTQYF TGCAGCGTAGAGGTGGGGGATACGCAGTATTTT
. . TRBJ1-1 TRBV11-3 CASSLSYGTAFF TGTGCCAGCAGCTTGTCGTACGGTACGGCTTTCTTT
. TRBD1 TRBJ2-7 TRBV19 CASSIGQGGYEQYF TGTGCCAGTAGTATAGGACAGGGTGGCTACGAGCAGTACTTC
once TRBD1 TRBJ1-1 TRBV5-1 CASSFTGDTEAFF TGCGCCAGCAGCTTCACAGGGGACACTGAAGCTTTCTTT
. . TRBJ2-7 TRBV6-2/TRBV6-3 CASSYGGSPYEQYF TGTGCCAGCAGTTACGGGGGCAGTCCCTACGAGCAGTACTTC
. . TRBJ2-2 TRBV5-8 CASSLGRVRILTGELFF TGTGCCAGCAGCTTGGGAAGGGTTAGGATTTTGACCGGGGAGCTGTTTTTT
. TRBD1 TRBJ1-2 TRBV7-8 CASSFRSGGANYGYTF TGTGCCAGCAGCTTTCGGTCAGGGGGGGCTAACTATGGCTACACCTTC
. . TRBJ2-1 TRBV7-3 CASSSLRGSYNEQFF TGTGCCAGCAGCTCGCTCCGCGGCTCCTACAATGAGCAGTTCTTC
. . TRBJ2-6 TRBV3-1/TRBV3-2 CASSQVLPGVGANVLTF TGTGCCAGCAGCCAAGTTCTCCCGGGAGTTGGGGCCAACGTCCTGACTTTC
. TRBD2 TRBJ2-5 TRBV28 CASSLGGLAGYFRKETQYF TGTGCCAGCAGTTTAGGAGGGCTAGCGGGATACTTCAGGAAAGAGACCCAGTACTTC
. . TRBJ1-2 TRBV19 CASSMPGGYTF TGTGCCAGTAGTATGCCAGGGGGCTACACCTTC
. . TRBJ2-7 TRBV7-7 CASSLEQGTYEQYF TGTGCTAGCAGCTTAGAACAGGGTACCTACGAGCAGTACTTC
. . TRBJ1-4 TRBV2 CASSPFRQTREKLFF TGTGCCAGCAGTCCCTTTCGACAGACCCGTGAAAAACTGTTTTTT
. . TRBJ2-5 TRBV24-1 CATSRGVTGETQYF TGTGCCACCAGCCGAGGAGTGACTGGGGAGACCCAGTACTTC
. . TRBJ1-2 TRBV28 CASSLVGLGYGYTF TGTGCCAGCAGTTTGGTAGGGTTGGGCTATGGCTACACCTTC
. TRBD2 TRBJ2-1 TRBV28 CASSLWGLATHNEQFF TGTGCCAGCAGTTTATGGGGACTAGCGACGCACAATGAGCAGTTCTTC
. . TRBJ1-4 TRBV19 CASRPGATNEKLFF TGTGCCAGTAGACCAGGGGCAACTAATGAAAAACTGTTTTTT
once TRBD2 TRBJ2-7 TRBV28 CASSLSGGIYEQYF TGTGCCAGCAGTTTATCCGGGGGGATCTACGAGCAGTACTTC
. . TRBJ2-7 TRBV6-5 CASSYSKSQPYEQYF TGTGCCAGCAGTTACTCGAAGTCACAGCCCTACGAGCAGTACTTC
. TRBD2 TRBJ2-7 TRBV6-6 CASSSGDYEQYF TGTGCCAGTTCTAGCGGGGACTACGAGCAGTACTTC
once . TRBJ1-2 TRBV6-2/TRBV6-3 CASSQTRGNGYTF TGTGCCAGCAGTCAAACGCGGGGAAATGGCTACACCTTC
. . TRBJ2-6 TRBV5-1 CASSLVEGVSGANVLTF TGCGCCAGCAGCTTGGTGGAGGGCGTCTCTGGGGCCAACGTCCTGACTTTC
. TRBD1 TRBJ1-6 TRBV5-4 CASSTGTGFDNSPLHF TGTGCCAGCAGCACGGGGACAGGGTTTGATAATTCACCCCTCCACTTT
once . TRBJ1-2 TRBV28 CASTADEYGYTF TGTGCCAGCACCGCGGACGAATATGGCTACACCTTC
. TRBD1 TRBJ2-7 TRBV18 CASSPQPGQNYEQYF TGTGCCAGCTCACCCCAACCGGGACAGAACTACGAGCAGTACTTC
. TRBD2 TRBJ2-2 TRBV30 CAAGTSGTWGSGELFF TGTGCCGCCGGGACTAGCGGGACCTGGGGGTCCGGGGAGCTGTTTTTT
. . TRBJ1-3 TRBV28 CASSGQGVLNTIYF TGTGCCAGCAGTGGACAAGGGGTTCTAAACACCATATATTTT
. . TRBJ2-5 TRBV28 CASSPKGWRETQYF TGTGCCAGCAGCCCGAAAGGGTGGAGGGAGACCCAGTACTTC
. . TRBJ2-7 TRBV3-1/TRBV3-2 CASSQDPKAIHLRF TGTGCCAGCAGCCAAGATCCGAAGGCAATACATCTCCGCTTC
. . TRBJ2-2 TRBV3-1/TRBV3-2 CASSQGGPTNTGELFF TGTGCCAGCAGCCAAGGGGGACCAACGAACACCGGGGAGCTGTTTTTT
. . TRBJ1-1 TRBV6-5 CASRPTGPNTEAFF TGTGCCAGCAGACCAACCGGGCCGAACACTGAAGCTTTCTTT
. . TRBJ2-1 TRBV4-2 CASSQPSGSSYNEQFF TGTGCCAGCAGCCAACCAAGCGGCAGCTCCTACAATGAGCAGTTCTTC
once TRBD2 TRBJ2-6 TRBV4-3 CASSGLAGGSGANVLTF TGCGCCAGTTCCGGGCTAGCGGGAGGCTCTGGGGCCAACGTCCTGACTTTC
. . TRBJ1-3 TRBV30 CAWSFGRLGNTIYF TGTGCCTGGAGTTTCGGAAGACTTGGAAACACCATATATTTT
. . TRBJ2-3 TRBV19 CASSMIGISTDTQYF TGTGCCAGTAGTATGATCGGGATTAGCACAGATACGCAGTATTTT
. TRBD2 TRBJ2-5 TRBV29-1 CSVPGGGQETQYF TGCAGCGTGCCGGGGGGAGGACAAGAGACCCAGTACTTC
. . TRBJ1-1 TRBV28 CASSTPGLNTEAFF TGTGCCAGCAGTACCCCGGGGTTGAACACTGAAGCTTTCTTT
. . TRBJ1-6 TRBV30 CAWSVSIGTVNSPLHF TGTGCCTGGAGTGTTTCGATAGGGACGGTAAATTCACCCCTCCACTTT